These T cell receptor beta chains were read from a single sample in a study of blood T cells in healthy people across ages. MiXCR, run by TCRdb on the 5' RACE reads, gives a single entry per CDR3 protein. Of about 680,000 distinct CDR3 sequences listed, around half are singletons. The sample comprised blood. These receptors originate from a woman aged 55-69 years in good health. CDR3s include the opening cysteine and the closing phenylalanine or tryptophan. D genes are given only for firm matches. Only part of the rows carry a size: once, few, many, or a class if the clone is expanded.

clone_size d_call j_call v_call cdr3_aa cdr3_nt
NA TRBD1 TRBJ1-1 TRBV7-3 CASSRQGTTEAFF TGTGCCAGCAGTCGACAGGGGACCACTGAAGCTTTCTTT
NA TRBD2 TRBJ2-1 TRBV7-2 CASSGAGGIYEQFF TGTGCCAGCAGCGGGGCGGGAGGGATATATGAGCAGTTCTTC
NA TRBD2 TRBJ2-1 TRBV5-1 CASSSTSGSNNEQFF TGCGCCAGCAGTTCGACTAGCGGGAGTAATAATGAGCAGTTCTTC
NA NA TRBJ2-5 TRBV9 CASSVEGKGAIGETQYF TGTGCCAGCAGCGTAGAGGGAAAAGGGGCGATCGGTGAGACCCAGTACTTC
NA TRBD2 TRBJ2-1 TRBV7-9 CASSWTTSGIYNEQFF TGTGCCAGCAGCTGGACGACTAGCGGGATTTACAATGAGCAGTTCTTC
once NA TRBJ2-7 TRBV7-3 CASSLTWTPTYEQYF TGTGCCAGCAGCCTAACTTGGACTCCGACCTACGAGCAGTACTTC
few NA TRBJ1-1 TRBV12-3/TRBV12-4 CASSIAVQGKNTEAFF TGTGCCAGCAGTATCGCGGTACAGGGAAAGAACACTGAAGCTTTCTTT
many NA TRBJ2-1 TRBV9 CASSGYNEQFF TGTGCCAGCAGCGGTTACAATGAGCAGTTCTTC
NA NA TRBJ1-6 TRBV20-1 CSARLRRGDTLSSYNSPLHF TGCAGTGCTAGACTGCGGCGGGGGGATACCCTGAGCTCCTATAATTCACCCCTCCACTTT
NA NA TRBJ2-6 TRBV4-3 CASSQEGDSGANVLTF TGCGCCAGCAGCCAAGAAGGGGATTCTGGGGCCAACGTCCTGACTTTC
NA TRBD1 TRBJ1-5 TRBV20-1 CSATSGQRKNQPQHF TGCAGTGCCACTTCGGGACAGCGGAAAAATCAGCCCCAGCATTTT
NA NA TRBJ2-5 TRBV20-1 CSASFLAVGIETQYF TGCAGTGCTAGTTTTTTAGCTGTTGGGATAGAGACCCAGTACTTC
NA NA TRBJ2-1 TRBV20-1 CSAMTGAPYNEQFF TGCAGTGCAATGACAGGAGCTCCCTACAATGAGCAGTTCTTC